This TCR beta chain is drawn from a study of a mutant IDH1 vaccine in newly diagnosed glioma. Whole-study context: The initiation of vaccination occurred 4-6 weeks after radiotherapy alone, or with temozolomide cycles. Standard pretreatment was either radiotherapy, temozolomide, or, for most, radiochemotherapy with temozolomide.

Trimming took 8 bases from V and 5 from J, leaving 19 bases between them. CDR1 is MNHNY, CDR2 SVGAGI, per germline (reference sequence). This CDR3 spans 14 amino acids. This sample's time point: week 5, during vaccination. Doses of 300 ug of mutant IDH1 20-mer peptide were given with topical imiquimod. Donors had new WHO grade 3 or 4 IDH1-mutant, ATRX-lost astrocytomas. For this clone: What it binds is unknown.

Using immunoSEQ multiplex PCR, the repertoire was profiled, and TCRdb retains in-frame clones only, with some absent. This table holds tens of thousands of clones, 90% to 95% found once. The TCR originated in a woman between 45 and 65 years old with glioma. The rearrangement uses TRBV6-6 and TRBJ2-7; D may be TRBD2 (6 bases). The source was PBMCs, collected from a glioma patient whose treatment included an IDH1 peptide vaccine. CDR3 in DNA: TGTGCCAGCCGAAAGGCTGGACTACCCCACGAGCAGTACTTC. It codes for CASRKAGLPHEQYF.